These 8 T cell receptor beta chains originate from one sample sequenced in a study of shared clonotypes between healthy human individuals. Data came from immunoSEQ multiplex PCR; TCRdb stores just in-frame clones and leaves some out. This table has roughly 660,000 clones, about 92% appearing once. The source material was memory CD8+ T cells from PBMCs. Described subset: CD45RO+ cells pooled with CCR7-negative TemRA cells. The receptors were gathered from a man between 18 and 29 years old in good health. Some clones in this sample may be carry-over from other donors' samples.

The chain is built from TRBV14 and TRBJ2-2; D is perhaps TRBD1 (5 bases). V was pared by 0 bases and J by 7 bases, with 15 bases between. This CDR3 region has 16 residues. The germline gives CDR1 SGHDN, CDR2 FVKESK. CDR3 protein: CASSQDTGFWNGELFF. In DNA, the CDR3 is TGTGCCAGCAGCCAAGATACAGGCTTTTGGAACGGGGAGCTGTTTTTT.

V is TRBV19 and J is TRBJ2-7, with 9 bases identical to TRBD1. Per germline, CDR1 LNHDA and CDR2 SQIVND (reference sequence). V gave up 4 bases and J gave up 3 bases; unmatched junction bases: 4. The CDR3 is 14 residues long. Here the CDR3 DNA reads TGTGCCAGTAGTAGCTGGGACAGGGTCTACGAGCAGTACTTC. Residues: CASSSWDRVYEQYF.

Here the CDR3 reads CASSAAPTGGDEKLFF. CDR3 bases: TGTGCCAGCAGTGCCGCCCCGACAGGGGGAGATGAAAAACTGTTTTTT. The chain recombines TRBV27 with TRBJ1-4, with TRBD1 matching 9 bases. The junction had 10 bases not matched to a gene; V was cut back by 5 bases and J by 6 bases. This CDR3 has 16 amino acids. Per germline, CDR1 MNHEY and CDR2 SMNVEV (reference sequence).

CDR3 DNA: TGTGCCAGCAGCCAACTACAGGGGGCCACTGAAGCTTTCTTT. The encoded protein is CASSQLQGATEAFF. This chain uses TRBV7-6 with TRBJ1-1; TRBD1 matches 9 bases. Germline V lookup: CDR1 SGHVS, CDR2 FNYEAQ. CDR3 length: 14 amino acids. With V trimmed by 5 bases and J by 4 bases, 5 bases remained unmatched.

This clone was seen once. The V and J genes are TRBV7-9 and TRBJ2-3; the D is unclear. Trimming shortened V by 5 bases and J by 1 base, and 13 bases separated the two germline ends. This CDR3 has 15 residues. Germline CDR1 SEHNR, CDR2 FQNEAQ (reference sequence). Written as DNA, the CDR3 is TGTGCCAGCAGCCCACGTCTGGGTGGCACAGATACGCAGTATTTT. Its translation: CASSPRLGGTDTQYF.

The V and J genes are TRBV19 and TRBJ1-1; D ambiguous. The CDR3 totals 13 residues. The V gene's germline CDR1 is LNHDA and CDR2 SQIVND (reference sequence). Trimming stripped 3 bases from V and 3 bases from J, with 8 bases between. CDR3 sequence: CASSMGRDTEAFF. CDR3 nucleotides: TGTGCCAGTAGTATGGGGAGGGACACTGAAGCTTTCTTT.

The count of this clone is one. V is TRBV4-1 and J is TRBJ2-1, with D possibly TRBD2 on 6 matching bases. This CDR3 comprises 13 residues. V was cut by 1 base and J by 8 bases, with 9 bases left in between. Germline V gene lookup returns CDR1 MGHRA and CDR2 YSYEKL. CDR3 nucleotide sequence: TGCGCCAGCAGCCAAGCCCGCGGGGATGAGCAGTTCTTC. Its protein product is CASSQARGDEQFF.

The chain employs TRBV6-4 and TRBJ2-1; 7 bases line up with TRBD1. Germline lookup yields CDR1 MRHNA and CDR2 SNTAGT. The length of the CDR3 is 15 residues. The V and J ends lost 5 bases and 3 bases, in that order; junction bases with no gene match: 7. The CDR3 DNA is TGTGCCAGCAGTTCCGGGACAGACCACTACAATGAGCAGTTCTTC. Its protein product is CASSSGTDHYNEQFF.